In this sample, the clone carrying this T cell receptor (beta chain) turned up a few times. As yet, its antigen is unknown. This specimen belongs to a study of identical twins. Findings of the study overall: Cord blood beta clonotypes present at high abundance carried fewer insertions; no such pattern appeared in memory repertoires. Within twin pairs, the out-of-frame alpha sequences they shared showed excess low generation probability. Possibly, invariant MAIT and iNKT cells partly confounded zero-insertion analyses.

The germline gives CDR1 MDHEN, CDR2 SYDVKM. The CDR3 extends over 15 amino acids. V was pared by 5 bases and J by 5 bases, with 9 bases of the junction left unmatched. cDNA carried unique molecular identifiers, and a universal primer site was added by template switching. MiXCR was run by TCRdb on the 5' RACE reads, yielding one entry per CDR3 protein. The table lists approximately 670,000 distinct CDR3 sequences, around 5.7% of them singletons. The chain links TRBV28 to TRBJ2-7; 10 bases map to TRBD1. Input material: naive T cells sorted from blood. The sequence was collected from a man aged 18 to 30 in good health. CDR3 loop: CASSTWTGGPDEQYV. The DNA for the CDR3 is TGTGCCAGCAGTACCTGGACAGGGGGGCCCGACGAGCAGTACGTC.